One T cell receptor (beta chain) is described in this entry. The antigen it binds to is not known. Base-call qualities are not available, and no considerably larger clone is one nucleotide away. The CDR3, cysteine through phenylalanine, is 18 amino acids long. Only the CDR3 DNA is retained, 54 bases long and in frame from the first base. V is cut by 2 bases and J by 2 bases, and the space between the germline ends is 19 bases. The germline V gene specifies SGHAT as CDR1 and FQNNGV as CDR2. TCRbeta CDR3 regions were amplified from genomic DNA by means of the immunoSEQ Assay, a bias-controlled multiplex PCR. In the paper's pipeline: Within the assay, amplification of reference gene primers was used to estimate how many nucleated cells each sample contained. To quantify the absolute abundance of each unique TCRbeta CDR3 rearrangement, sequence reads were collapsed and filtered. For each sample, productive Simpson clonality was calculated as the square root of Simpson's diversity index over productive rearrangements. This immuneACCESS table, as held by TCRdb, lists in-frame sequences with V and J called but not all clones. Of the missing ones, under half trace to an unresolved V gene in checked studies; the others have no known cause. For V, J and clone size, that table is used; D and trimming come from the DNA. This sample gives about 89,000 clones in total; 88% of them show up just once. Of the sample, around 0.44% is held by the ten largest clones.

The sample comes from a study of blood T cell repertoires in COVID-19 (dated by TCRdb to the early 2020s). Describing the broader study: Collaborator samples came from the United States, Italy and Spain and covered acute and convalescent phases of COVID-19. The material from the prospective study consisted of cDNA or gDNA derived from T cells, B-cell-depleted T cells, or PBMCs. Subjects who had been exposed to COVID-19, were actively infected with it, or had recovered from it provided the deeply sampled blood TCRbeta repertoires that made up the dataset. The repertoires were released in a freely available public database intended as a resource for research on the immune response to SARS-CoV-2. Samples were obtained from the ongoing ImmuneRACE study (first 160 participants) and from roughly 1,300 subjects provided by 6 global collaborators. A de-identified subject ID, COVID-19 status, age in years and sex were almost always included in the sample metadata. Where HLA class I and class II types were available, the types were taken from metadata supplied by the sample provider, not from assay-based typing.

Broad study findings and their caveats: How much clinical and demographic metadata was included differed by source and by participant, and the metadata was provided uncurated.

Whole blood was collected in K2EDTA tubes by collaborating institutions according to the institutions' own protocols. Collaborator samples were shipped for TCRbeta analysis as frozen whole blood, isolated PBMCs, or DNA extracted from either sample type. This receptor chain uses TRBV11-2 and TRBJ2-1; the D segment could be TRBD1, given 6 matching bases. This TCR was sampled from a man aged 55 to 70 with acute or convalescent COVID-19. Material for sequencing was peripheral blood. The CDR3 in this case is CASSLNRAGVRAYNEQFF. In nucleotides, the sequence is TGTGCCAGCAGCTTAAACAGGGCTGGGGTAAGGGCCTACAATGAGCAGTTCTTC.